The source of this TCR beta chain is a study of T cell repertoires in cytomegalovirus infection. Looking at the study overall: Selection of CMV epitopes for the study included recently identified HLA-C-restricted and well-studied HLA-B-restricted ones.

The germline V gene has CDR1 KGHDR and CDR2 SFDVKD. CDR3 length equals 12 residues. The V end was cut by 2 bases, the J end by 6 bases, with 6 bases between. MiXCR, applied by TCRdb to the reads, yields one record per CDR3 protein. The sample shows 43,000 or so distinct CDR3 sequences, roughly 18% of them seen only once. This clonotype was seen at least ten times. What it recognizes is unknown. The TCR originated in a human donor in good health (CMV status not recorded). Some clones in this sample may be carry-over from other donors' samples. The sequencing used CD8+ T cells from cultured PBMCs, collected from culture after CMV antigen stimulation. This sequence joins TRBV24-1 and TRBJ1-1; the D is unclear. CDR3 residues: CATSDSTSEAFF. DNA of the CDR3: TGTGCCACCAGTGATTCGACCTCTGAAGCTTTCTTT.